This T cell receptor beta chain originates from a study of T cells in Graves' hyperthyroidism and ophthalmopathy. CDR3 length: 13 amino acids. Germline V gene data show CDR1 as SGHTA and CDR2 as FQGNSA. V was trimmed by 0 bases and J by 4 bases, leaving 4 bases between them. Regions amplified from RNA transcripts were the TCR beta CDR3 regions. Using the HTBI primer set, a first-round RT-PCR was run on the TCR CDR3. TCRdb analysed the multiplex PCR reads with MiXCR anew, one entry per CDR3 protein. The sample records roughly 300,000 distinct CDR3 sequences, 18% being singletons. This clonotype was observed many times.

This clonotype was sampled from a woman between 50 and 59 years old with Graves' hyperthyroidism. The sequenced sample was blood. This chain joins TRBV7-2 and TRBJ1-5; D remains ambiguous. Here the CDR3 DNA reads TGTGCCAGCAGCTTAGCAGTAAATCAGCCCCAGCATTTT. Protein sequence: CASSLAVNQPQHF.